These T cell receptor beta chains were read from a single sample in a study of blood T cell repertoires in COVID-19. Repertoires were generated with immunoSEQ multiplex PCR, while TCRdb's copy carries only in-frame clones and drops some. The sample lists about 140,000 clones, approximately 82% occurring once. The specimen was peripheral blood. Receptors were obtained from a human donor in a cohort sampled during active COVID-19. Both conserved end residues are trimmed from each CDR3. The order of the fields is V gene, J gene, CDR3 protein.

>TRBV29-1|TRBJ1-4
SAAGESGEKLF
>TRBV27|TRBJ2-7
ASSLGGPPQIYEQY
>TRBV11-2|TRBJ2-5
ASSTQTSGIQETQY
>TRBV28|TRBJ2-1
ASSLFTSGRNEQF
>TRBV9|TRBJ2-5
ASSVGTGEGETQY
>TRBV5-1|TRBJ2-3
ASSSTGGTDTQY
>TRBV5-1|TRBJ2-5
ASSFTSQETQY
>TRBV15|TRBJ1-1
ATSRDKGAITEAF
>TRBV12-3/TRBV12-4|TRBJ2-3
ASSSSGTDTQY
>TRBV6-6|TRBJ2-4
ASSDWTGWGKNIQY
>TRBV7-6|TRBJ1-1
ASSSQGATEAF
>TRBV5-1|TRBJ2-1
ASGSGRTSSNEQF
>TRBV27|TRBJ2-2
ASSLYGGTGELF
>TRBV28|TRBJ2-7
ASSPGGGAFHEQY
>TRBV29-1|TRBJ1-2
SVDRLGQGAGSYGYT
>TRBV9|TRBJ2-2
ASSVSTGWNTGELF
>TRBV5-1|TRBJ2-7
ASTLTSGSLEQY
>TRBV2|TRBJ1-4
ASRNSLNEKLF
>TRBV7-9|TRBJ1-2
ASSLGTETYGYT
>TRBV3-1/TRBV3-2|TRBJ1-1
ASSQGRREAF
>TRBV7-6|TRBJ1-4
ASSLGGGWNEKLF
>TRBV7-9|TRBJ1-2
ASSPRQSGYT
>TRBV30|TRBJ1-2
AWHLGTGAGYGYT
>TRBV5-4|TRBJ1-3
ASSLGDREGNTIY
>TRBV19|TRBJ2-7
ASSLEREDSYEQY
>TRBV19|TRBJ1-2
ASSIDSTYGYT
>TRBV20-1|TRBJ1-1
SAKSGTEAF
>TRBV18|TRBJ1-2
ASSPTPAGSYGYT
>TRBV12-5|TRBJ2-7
ASGSESLYLSYEQY
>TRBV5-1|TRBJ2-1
ASSLAGQRNNEQF
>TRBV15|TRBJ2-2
ATSLQGAGELF
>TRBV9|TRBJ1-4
ASSVLPVGGEKLF
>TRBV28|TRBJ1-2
ATTTGYRSGYT
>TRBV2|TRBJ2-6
ASSRAGGANVLT
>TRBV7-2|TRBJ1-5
ASSLRGGSSNQPQH
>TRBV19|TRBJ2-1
ASSRPGLAEQF
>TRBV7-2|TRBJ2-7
ASSLRTGLSYEQY
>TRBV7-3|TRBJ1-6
ASSSGTANSPLH
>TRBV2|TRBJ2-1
ASSERLAGANEQF
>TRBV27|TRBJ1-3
ASSLKGEGSSGNTIY
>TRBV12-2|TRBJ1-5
ASRPGQGSWPQH
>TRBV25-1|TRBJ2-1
ASRRGSSNEQF
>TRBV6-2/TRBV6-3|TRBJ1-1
ASSQPQGLPEAF
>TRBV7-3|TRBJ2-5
ANSLSPGGETQY
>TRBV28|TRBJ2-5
ASTQGTETQY
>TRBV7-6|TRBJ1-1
ASSSTGVNTEAF
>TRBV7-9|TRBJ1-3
ASSLGAGTNTIY
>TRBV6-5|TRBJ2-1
ASRRLAELYNEQF